This TCR beta chain was sequenced during a study of blood T cell repertoires in COVID-19. Background on the study: Donors in the United States, Italy and Spain gave samples during acute or convalescent COVID-19. T cells, B-cell-depleted T cells, or PBMCs provided the cDNA or gDNA that served as material.

The CDR3 extends over 14 amino acids. Germline V gene sequence: CDR1 SNHLY, CDR2 FYNNEI. With 9 bases clipped from V and 4 bases from J, the junction kept 10 bases outside the gene matches. Sequencing was performed with immunoSEQ multiplex PCR; in TCRdb, only in-frame clones are kept and a portion is missing. The table lists 62,000 or so clones, approximately 81% of them singletons. This clone was seen only a few times. Cohort assignment relied on participant-reported clinical history. Sequenced input: PBMCs or T cells enriched from blood (not recorded which). The TCR comes from a woman aged 40 to 50 with acute COVID-19. J is TRBJ2-3 and V is TRBV2; 7 bases are a match to TRBD1. CDR3 coding DNA: TGTGCCAGACGCGTCGGACAGGCCCCAGATACGCAGTATTTT. Residues: CARRVGQAPDTQYF.